This TCR beta chain was identified in a study of blood T cell repertoires in COVID-19. Across the study: PBMCs, B-cell-depleted T cells, or T cells provided the cDNA or gDNA that made up the material.

Methods used by the authors: Amplification from reference gene primers served as the basis for estimated nucleated cell counts. Assay used: immunoSEQ multiplex PCR; TCRdb lists only in-frame clones, some missing. V and J calls and clone size come straight from that table; D and trimming were deduced from the DNA. The sample lists 190,000 or so clones, more than 65% seen once, with 6.5% to 9.5% in the top ten. Ages ranged from roughly 18 to 100 years, with residence in more than 20 US areas. Two negative PCRs, clearance, or symptom resolution had been documented for recovered Cohort 3 donors. Germline assignment: CDR1 SGHRS and CDR2 YFSETQ. The CDR3 runs 15 residues. Trimming removed 2 bases from V and 2 bases from J, with 11 bases in between.

The chain carries TRBV5-1 and TRBJ2-1; TRBD2 might be the D (6 bases). The source is a man aged 35-49 years who had recovered from COVID-19. Sequencing was done on a sample of PBMCs or T cells enriched from blood (not recorded which). The CDR3 here is CASSLTAGAYNEQFF. The CDR3, as DNA: TGCGCCAGCAGCTTAACAGCGGGCGCCTACAATGAGCAGTTCTTC. Using reference TRBV5-1 and TRBJ2-1 for the parts outside the CDR3, the full variable domain is KAGVTQTPRYLIKTRGQQVTLSCSPISGHRSVSWYQQTPGQGLQFLFEYFSETQRNKGNFPGRFSGRQFSNSRSEMNVSTLELGDSALYLCASSLTAGAYNEQFFGPGTRLTVL.